Listed below are T cell receptor beta chains from one sample, sequenced in a study of blood T cell repertoires in COVID-19. Profiled with immunoSEQ multiplex PCR; TCRdb holds only in-frame clones, not every one. The sample contains 150,000 to 200,000 clones, about 88% of which appear only once. The sequencing sample was made of peripheral blood. Receptor source: a man in his fifties or sixties with active or convalescent COVID-19. Each CDR3 is given with its conserved first and last residue. Fields, in order: clone size, J gene, D gene, V gene, CDR3 protein, CDR3 DNA. The D gene is left open where the match is weak. Clone size is shown for a subset of rows, as once, few, many or a class of expanded clone.

clone_size: -; j_call: TRBJ1-1; d_call: -; v_call: TRBV20-1; cdr3_aa: CSASEQVNTEAFF; cdr3_nt: TGCAGTGCTAGTGAACAGGTTAACACTGAAGCTTTCTTT
clone_size: once; j_call: TRBJ2-1; d_call: TRBD2; v_call: TRBV28; cdr3_aa: CASSTGTSVYNEQFF; cdr3_nt: TGTGCCAGCAGTACCGGGACTAGCGTTTACAATGAGCAGTTCTTC
clone_size: -; j_call: TRBJ2-1; d_call: -; v_call: TRBV21-1; cdr3_aa: CASLAGVYNEQFF; cdr3_nt: TGTGCCAGCCTAGCGGGAGTCTACAATGAGCAGTTCTTC
clone_size: -; j_call: TRBJ1-5; d_call: -; v_call: TRBV6-6; cdr3_aa: CASSRDRLLGGNQPQHF; cdr3_nt: TGTGCCAGCAGTCGCGACAGGCTGCTGGGTGGAAATCAGCCCCAGCATTTT
clone_size: -; j_call: TRBJ1-5; d_call: TRBD1; v_call: TRBV27; cdr3_aa: CATSGLGRGLQPQHF; cdr3_nt: TGTGCCACCAGTGGACTTGGCAGGGGGCTTCAGCCCCAGCATTTT
clone_size: -; j_call: TRBJ2-7; d_call: TRBD2; v_call: TRBV29-1; cdr3_aa: CSVGALAGAYEQYF; cdr3_nt: TGCAGCGTTGGAGCTTTAGCGGGGGCCTACGAGCAGTACTTC
clone_size: -; j_call: TRBJ2-5; d_call: -; v_call: TRBV29-1; cdr3_aa: CSVEGPRKETQYF; cdr3_nt: TGCAGCGTTGAAGGTCCTAGGAAAGAGACCCAGTACTTC
clone_size: -; j_call: TRBJ1-1; d_call: -; v_call: TRBV29-1; cdr3_aa: CSAQGGNTEAFF; cdr3_nt: TGCAGCGCACAGGGCGGAAACACTGAAGCTTTCTTT
clone_size: few; j_call: TRBJ2-7; d_call: TRBD1; v_call: TRBV10-3; cdr3_aa: CAISTDRGVYEQYF; cdr3_nt: TGTGCCATCAGTACGGACAGGGGAGTTTACGAGCAGTACTTC
clone_size: -; j_call: TRBJ2-3; d_call: TRBD2; v_call: TRBV6-6; cdr3_aa: CAGLAGVTDTQYF; cdr3_nt: TGTGCCGGCTTAGCGGGAGTCACAGATACGCAGTATTTT
clone_size: once; j_call: TRBJ1-2; d_call: TRBD1; v_call: TRBV3-1/TRBV3-2; cdr3_aa: CASSRGQGAGGYTF; cdr3_nt: TGTGCCAGCAGCCGGGGACAGGGGGCTGGCGGCTACACCTTC
clone_size: -; j_call: TRBJ1-2; d_call: TRBD1; v_call: TRBV19; cdr3_aa: CASSIAYAGAGGLSNYGYTF; cdr3_nt: TGTGCCAGTAGTATAGCCTACGCCGGAGCAGGGGGGCTCTCTAACTATGGCTACACCTTC
clone_size: -; j_call: TRBJ1-3; d_call: TRBD1; v_call: TRBV6-1; cdr3_aa: CASRTGVTGNTIYF; cdr3_nt: TGTGCCAGCAGGACAGGGGTGACGGGAAACACCATATATTTT
clone_size: -; j_call: TRBJ1-3; d_call: TRBD1; v_call: TRBV11-2; cdr3_aa: CASSFTGVGNTIYF; cdr3_nt: TGTGCCAGCAGCTTTACAGGGGTCGGAAACACCATATATTTT
clone_size: -; j_call: TRBJ2-7; d_call: TRBD1; v_call: TRBV4-2; cdr3_aa: CASSGDRATYEQYF; cdr3_nt: TGTGCCAGCAGCGGGGACAGGGCGACCTACGAGCAGTACTTC
clone_size: -; j_call: TRBJ2-5; d_call: -; v_call: TRBV30; cdr3_aa: CATGEVETQYF; cdr3_nt: TGTGCCACAGGGGAGGTAGAGACCCAGTACTTC
clone_size: once; j_call: TRBJ2-6; d_call: -; v_call: TRBV3-1/TRBV3-2; cdr3_aa: CASSPRTAGANVLTF; cdr3_nt: TGTGCCAGCAGCCCCCGGACAGCTGGGGCCAACGTCCTGACTTTC
clone_size: -; j_call: TRBJ1-2; d_call: -; v_call: TRBV29-1; cdr3_aa: CSVEGRTDRGYTF; cdr3_nt: TGCAGCGTTGAAGGAAGGACCGACAGGGGCTACACCTTC
clone_size: -; j_call: TRBJ2-1; d_call: TRBD2; v_call: TRBV7-2; cdr3_aa: CASSLEGTSGREQFF; cdr3_nt: TGTGCCAGCAGCTTAGAGGGGACTAGCGGTAGGGAGCAGTTCTTC
clone_size: -; j_call: TRBJ2-7; d_call: -; v_call: TRBV27; cdr3_aa: CASSPLSGQGSSYF; cdr3_nt: TGTGCCAGCAGTCCCCTCTCCGGCCAGGGTTCTTCGTACTTC
clone_size: -; j_call: TRBJ1-1; d_call: -; v_call: TRBV10-2; cdr3_aa: CASYGAELTMNTEAFF; cdr3_nt: TGCGCCAGCTATGGGGCCGAACTTACCATGAACACTGAAGCTTTCTTT
clone_size: -; j_call: TRBJ1-1; d_call: -; v_call: TRBV18; cdr3_aa: CASSPQGSRTEAFF; cdr3_nt: TGTGCCAGCTCACCCCAGGGGAGTAGAACTGAAGCTTTCTTT
clone_size: -; j_call: TRBJ1-2; d_call: TRBD1; v_call: TRBV19; cdr3_aa: CASSIVRGTANGYTF; cdr3_nt: TGTGCCAGTAGTATAGTTCGGGGGACAGCAAATGGCTACACCTTC
clone_size: -; j_call: TRBJ1-3; d_call: -; v_call: TRBV4-2; cdr3_aa: CASSQDRRGISGNTIYF; cdr3_nt: TGTGCCAGCAGCCAAGATCGGAGGGGAATATCTGGAAACACCATATATTTT
clone_size: -; j_call: TRBJ1-2; d_call: TRBD1; v_call: TRBV14; cdr3_aa: CASSRGPVAGYTF; cdr3_nt: TGTGCCAGCAGCAGGGGGCCCGTAGCTGGCTACACCTTC
clone_size: -; j_call: TRBJ2-7; d_call: TRBD1; v_call: TRBV19; cdr3_aa: CASSAGGNEQYF; cdr3_nt: TGTGCCAGTAGTGCAGGGGGTAACGAGCAGTACTTC
clone_size: once; j_call: TRBJ2-5; d_call: TRBD1; v_call: TRBV11-2; cdr3_aa: CASSQDRVETQYF; cdr3_nt: TGTGCCAGCAGCCAGGACAGGGTGGAGACCCAGTACTTC
clone_size: -; j_call: TRBJ1-4; d_call: TRBD1; v_call: TRBV5-4; cdr3_aa: CASSLWTGAMEKLFF; cdr3_nt: TGTGCCAGCAGCTTATGGACAGGAGCGATGGAAAAACTGTTTTTT
clone_size: few; j_call: TRBJ2-2; d_call: -; v_call: TRBV7-9; cdr3_aa: CASSLGETQNTGELFF; cdr3_nt: TGTGCCAGCAGCTTAGGGGAGACACAGAACACCGGGGAGCTGTTTTTT
clone_size: -; j_call: TRBJ1-5; d_call: -; v_call: TRBV2; cdr3_aa: CASSELGSTNYQPQHF; cdr3_nt: TGTGCCAGCAGTGAGCTAGGCAGTACCAATTATCAGCCCCAGCATTTT
clone_size: few; j_call: TRBJ1-6; d_call: -; v_call: TRBV19; cdr3_aa: CASSEELNSYNSPLHF; cdr3_nt: TGTGCCAGTAGTGAGGAATTAAACTCCTATAATTCACCCCTCCACTTT
clone_size: -; j_call: TRBJ2-7; d_call: TRBD2; v_call: TRBV27; cdr3_aa: CASSQKLAGVPEQYF; cdr3_nt: TGTGCCAGCAGCCAAAAACTAGCGGGAGTACCCGAGCAGTACTTC
clone_size: -; j_call: TRBJ1-2; d_call: -; v_call: TRBV3-1/TRBV3-2; cdr3_aa: CASSRPDSRYGYTF; cdr3_nt: TGTGCCAGCAGCCGCCCAGACAGCCGCTATGGCTACACCTTC
clone_size: -; j_call: TRBJ1-5; d_call: -; v_call: TRBV15; cdr3_aa: CATSRDLTANQPQHF; cdr3_nt: TGTGCCACCAGCAGAGATTTAACAGCAAATCAGCCCCAGCATTTT
clone_size: -; j_call: TRBJ2-1; d_call: TRBD2; v_call: TRBV3-1/TRBV3-2; cdr3_aa: CASSQEGLAENEQFF; cdr3_nt: TGTGCCAGCAGCCAAGAGGGACTAGCGGAAAATGAGCAGTTCTTC
clone_size: few; j_call: TRBJ1-5; d_call: TRBD1; v_call: TRBV25-1; cdr3_aa: CASSEQTGEWDQPQHF; cdr3_nt: TGTGCCAGCAGTGAGCAAACAGGGGAATGGGATCAGCCCCAGCATTTT
clone_size: -; j_call: TRBJ1-3; d_call: TRBD1; v_call: TRBV7-6; cdr3_aa: CASSSPTGGLYSGNTIYF; cdr3_nt: TGTGCCAGCAGCTCGCCGACAGGGGGCTTATACTCTGGAAACACCATATATTTT
clone_size: -; j_call: TRBJ2-7; d_call: -; v_call: TRBV7-6; cdr3_aa: CASSLANPRQYEQYF; cdr3_nt: TGTGCCAGCAGCTTAGCGAACCCCAGACAATACGAGCAGTACTTC
clone_size: -; j_call: TRBJ1-3; d_call: TRBD1; v_call: TRBV7-8; cdr3_aa: CASSWGTGPSGNTIYF; cdr3_nt: TGTGCCAGCAGCTGGGGGACAGGGCCAAGTGGAAACACCATATATTTT
clone_size: -; j_call: TRBJ1-5; d_call: TRBD1; v_call: TRBV28; cdr3_aa: CASSLGQRAQPQHF; cdr3_nt: TGTGCCAGCAGTTTGGGACAGAGGGCCCAGCCCCAGCATTTT
clone_size: -; j_call: TRBJ1-2; d_call: TRBD1; v_call: TRBV4-2; cdr3_aa: CASSQDYRQGDYYGYTF; cdr3_nt: TGTGCCAGCAGCCAAGATTATCGACAGGGCGATTACTATGGCTACACCTTC
clone_size: few; j_call: TRBJ1-1; d_call: TRBD1; v_call: TRBV6-5; cdr3_aa: CASSPDRRLEAFF; cdr3_nt: TGTGCCAGCAGTCCGGACAGGCGACTTGAAGCTTTCTTT
clone_size: -; j_call: TRBJ2-7; d_call: -; v_call: TRBV12-3/TRBV12-4; cdr3_aa: CASSSGQGTQQYF; cdr3_nt: TGTGCCAGCAGCTCTGGGCAGGGTACCCAGCAGTACTTC
clone_size: -; j_call: TRBJ2-3; d_call: -; v_call: TRBV10-3; cdr3_aa: CAISAGEADTQYF; cdr3_nt: TGTGCCATCAGTGCGGGGGAAGCAGATACGCAGTATTTT
clone_size: -; j_call: TRBJ2-7; d_call: -; v_call: TRBV5-1; cdr3_aa: CASSLWGGDEQYF; cdr3_nt: TGCGCCAGCAGCTTGTGGGGGGGCGACGAGCAGTACTTC
clone_size: -; j_call: TRBJ2-4; d_call: TRBD1; v_call: TRBV5-1; cdr3_aa: CASSWTGGANIQYF; cdr3_nt: TGCGCCAGCAGCTGGACAGGGGGCGCAAACATTCAGTACTTC
clone_size: -; j_call: TRBJ2-5; d_call: TRBD2; v_call: TRBV13; cdr3_aa: CASSLAKSGRSGETQYF; cdr3_nt: TGTGCCAGCAGCTTAGCCAAAAGCGGGAGAAGTGGAGAGACCCAGTACTTC
clone_size: -; j_call: TRBJ1-2; d_call: -; v_call: TRBV7-2; cdr3_aa: CASSNRVDGYTF; cdr3_nt: TGTGCCAGCAGCAACAGGGTTGACGGCTACACCTTC
clone_size: -; j_call: TRBJ1-1; d_call: -; v_call: TRBV6-5; cdr3_aa: CASSLEPNTEAFF; cdr3_nt: TGTGCCAGCAGCCTCGAGCCGAACACTGAAGCTTTCTTT
clone_size: -; j_call: TRBJ2-7; d_call: -; v_call: TRBV5-1; cdr3_aa: CASRLTGAYEQYF; cdr3_nt: TGCGCCAGCAGGCTGACAGGAGCCTACGAGCAGTACTTC
clone_size: -; j_call: TRBJ1-2; d_call: TRBD1; v_call: TRBV19; cdr3_aa: CASSIQGAHYGYTF; cdr3_nt: TGTGCCAGTAGTATCCAGGGGGCCCACTATGGCTACACCTTC